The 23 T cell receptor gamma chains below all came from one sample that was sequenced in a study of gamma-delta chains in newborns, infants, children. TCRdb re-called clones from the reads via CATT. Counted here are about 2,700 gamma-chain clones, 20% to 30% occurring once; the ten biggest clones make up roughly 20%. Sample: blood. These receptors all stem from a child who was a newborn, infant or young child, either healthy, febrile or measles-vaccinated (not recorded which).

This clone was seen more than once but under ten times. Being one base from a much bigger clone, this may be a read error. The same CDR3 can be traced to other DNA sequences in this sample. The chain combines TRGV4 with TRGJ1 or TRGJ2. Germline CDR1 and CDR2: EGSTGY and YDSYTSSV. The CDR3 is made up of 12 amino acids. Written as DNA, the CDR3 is TGTGCCACCTGGGAGGGGAATTATAAGAAACTCTTC. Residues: CATWEGNYKKLF.

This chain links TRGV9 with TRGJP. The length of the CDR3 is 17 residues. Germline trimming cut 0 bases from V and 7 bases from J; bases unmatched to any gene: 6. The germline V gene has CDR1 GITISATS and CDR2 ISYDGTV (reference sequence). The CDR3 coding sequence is TGTGCCTTGTGGGAGGTGATGGTTGAGTTGGGCAAAAAAATCAAGGTATTT. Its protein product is CALWEVMVELGKKIKVF.

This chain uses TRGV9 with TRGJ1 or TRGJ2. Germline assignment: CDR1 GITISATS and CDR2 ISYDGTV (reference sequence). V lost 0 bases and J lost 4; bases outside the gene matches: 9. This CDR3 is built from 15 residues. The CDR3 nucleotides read TGTGCCTTGTGGGAGGTGCGACGGAGATATTATAAGAAACTCTTT. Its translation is CALWEVRRRYYKKLF.

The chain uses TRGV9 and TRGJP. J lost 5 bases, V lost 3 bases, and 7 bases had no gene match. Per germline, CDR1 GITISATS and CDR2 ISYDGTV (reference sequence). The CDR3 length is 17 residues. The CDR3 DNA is TGTGCCTTGTGGGAGTTATGGGAAGAGTTGGGCAAAAAAATCAAGGTATTT. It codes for CALWELWEELGKKIKVF.

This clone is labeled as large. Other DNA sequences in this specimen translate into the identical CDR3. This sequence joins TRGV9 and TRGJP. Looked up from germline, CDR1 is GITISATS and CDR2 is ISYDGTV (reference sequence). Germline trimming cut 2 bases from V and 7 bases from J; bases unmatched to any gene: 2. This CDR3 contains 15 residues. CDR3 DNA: TGTGCCTTGTGGGAGGCCGAGTTGGGCAAAAAAATCAAGGTATTT. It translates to CALWEAELGKKIKVF.

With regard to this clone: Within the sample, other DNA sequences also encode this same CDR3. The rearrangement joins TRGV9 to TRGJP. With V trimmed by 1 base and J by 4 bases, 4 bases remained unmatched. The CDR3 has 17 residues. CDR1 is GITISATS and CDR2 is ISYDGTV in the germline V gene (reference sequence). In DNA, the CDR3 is TGTGCCTTGTGGGAGGTATCTCAAGAGTTGGGCAAAAAAATCAAGGTATTT. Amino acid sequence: CALWEVSQELGKKIKVF.

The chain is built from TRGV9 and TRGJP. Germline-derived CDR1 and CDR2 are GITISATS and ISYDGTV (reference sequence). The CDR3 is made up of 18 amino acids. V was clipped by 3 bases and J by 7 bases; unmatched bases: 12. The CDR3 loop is CALWELRPGELGKKIKVF. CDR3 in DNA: TGTGCCTTGTGGGAGCTTCGCCCAGGGGAGTTGGGCAAAAAAATCAAGGTATTT.

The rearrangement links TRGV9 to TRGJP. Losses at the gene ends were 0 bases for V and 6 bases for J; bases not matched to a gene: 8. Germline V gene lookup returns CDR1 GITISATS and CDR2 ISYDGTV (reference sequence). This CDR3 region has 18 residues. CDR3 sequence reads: CALWEVQVGELGKKIKVF. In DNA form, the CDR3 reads TGTGCCTTGTGGGAGGTGCAAGTGGGAGAGTTGGGCAAAAAAATCAAGGTATTT.

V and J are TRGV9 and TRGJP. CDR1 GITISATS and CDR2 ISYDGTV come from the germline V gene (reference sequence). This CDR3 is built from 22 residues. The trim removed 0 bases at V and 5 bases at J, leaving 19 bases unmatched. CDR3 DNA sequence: TGTGCCTTGTGGGAGGTGCGTGGATCTCAGGCCGTCAAAGAGTTGGGCAAAAAAATCAAGGTATTT. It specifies CALWEVRGSQAVKELGKKIKVF.

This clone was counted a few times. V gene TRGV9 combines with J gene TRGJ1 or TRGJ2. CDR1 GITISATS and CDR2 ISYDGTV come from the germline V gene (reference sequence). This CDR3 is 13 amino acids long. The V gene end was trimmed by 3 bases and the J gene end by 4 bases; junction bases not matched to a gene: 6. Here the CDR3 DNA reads TGTGCCTTGTGGGAGCCCGTCTATTATAAGAAACTCTTT. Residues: CALWEPVYYKKLF.

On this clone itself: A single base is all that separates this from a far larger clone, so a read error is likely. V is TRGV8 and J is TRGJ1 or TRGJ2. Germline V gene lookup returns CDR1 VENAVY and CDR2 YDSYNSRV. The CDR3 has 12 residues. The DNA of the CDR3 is TGTGCCACCTGGGACGGCTATTCTAAGAAACTCTTT. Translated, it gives CATWDGYSKKLF.

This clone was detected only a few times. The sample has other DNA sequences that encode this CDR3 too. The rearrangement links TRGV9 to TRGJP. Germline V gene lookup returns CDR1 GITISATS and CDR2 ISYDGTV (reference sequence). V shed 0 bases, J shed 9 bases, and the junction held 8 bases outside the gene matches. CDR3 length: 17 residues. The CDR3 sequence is CALWEVQEGLGKKIKVF. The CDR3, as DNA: TGTGCCTTGTGGGAGGTGCAGGAGGGGTTGGGCAAAAAAATCAAGGTATTT.

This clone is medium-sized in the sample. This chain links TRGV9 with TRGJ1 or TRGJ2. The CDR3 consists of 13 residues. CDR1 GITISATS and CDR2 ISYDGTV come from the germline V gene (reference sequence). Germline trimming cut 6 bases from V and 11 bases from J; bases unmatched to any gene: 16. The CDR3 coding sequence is TGTGCCTTGTGGATTGGGCAATATGTTGAGAAACTCTTT. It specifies CALWIGQYVEKLF.

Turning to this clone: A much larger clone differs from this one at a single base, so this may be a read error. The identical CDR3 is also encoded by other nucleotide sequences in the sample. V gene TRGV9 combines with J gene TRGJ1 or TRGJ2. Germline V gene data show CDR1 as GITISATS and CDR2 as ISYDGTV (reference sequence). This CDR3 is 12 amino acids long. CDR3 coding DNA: TGTGCCTTGTGGGAGGTGGACTATAAGAAACTCTTC. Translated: CALWEVDYKKLF.

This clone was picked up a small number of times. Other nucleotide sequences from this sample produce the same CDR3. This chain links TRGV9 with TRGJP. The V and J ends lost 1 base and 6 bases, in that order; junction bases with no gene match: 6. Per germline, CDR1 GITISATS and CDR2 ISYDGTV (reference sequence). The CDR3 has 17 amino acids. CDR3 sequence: CALWEVSRELGKKIKVF. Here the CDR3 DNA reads TGTGCCTTGTGGGAGGTATCGCGAGAGTTGGGCAAAAAAATCAAGGTATTT.

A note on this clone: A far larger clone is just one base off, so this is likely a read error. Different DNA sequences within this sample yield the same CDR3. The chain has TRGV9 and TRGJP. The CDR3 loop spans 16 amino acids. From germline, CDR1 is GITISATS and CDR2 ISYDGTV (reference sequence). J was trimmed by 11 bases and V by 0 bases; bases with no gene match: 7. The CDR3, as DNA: TGTGCCTTGTGGGAGGTGCGGGAGCTGGGCAAAAAAATCAAGGTATTT. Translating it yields CALWEVRELGKKIKVF.

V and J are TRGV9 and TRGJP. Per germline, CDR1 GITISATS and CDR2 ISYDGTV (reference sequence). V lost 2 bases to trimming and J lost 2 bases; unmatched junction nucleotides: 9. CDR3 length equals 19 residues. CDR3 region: CALWEAFNRQELGKKIKVF. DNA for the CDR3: TGTGCCTTGTGGGAGGCATTCAACCGGCAAGAGTTGGGCAAAAAAATCAAGGTATTT.

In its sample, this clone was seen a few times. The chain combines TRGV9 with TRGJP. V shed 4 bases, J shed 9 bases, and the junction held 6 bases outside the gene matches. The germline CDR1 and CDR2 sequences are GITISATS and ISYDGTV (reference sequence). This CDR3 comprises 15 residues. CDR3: CALWDVGLGKKIKVF. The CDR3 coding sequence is TGTGCCTTGTGGGATGTTGGGTTGGGCAAAAAAATCAAGGTATTT.

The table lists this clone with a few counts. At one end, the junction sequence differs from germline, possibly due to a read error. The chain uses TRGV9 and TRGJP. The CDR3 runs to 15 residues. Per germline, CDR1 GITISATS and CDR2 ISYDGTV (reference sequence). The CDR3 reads CALWDRKLGKKVKVF. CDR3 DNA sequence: TGTGCCTTGTGGGATAGAAAGTTGGGCAAAAAAGTCAAGGTATTT.

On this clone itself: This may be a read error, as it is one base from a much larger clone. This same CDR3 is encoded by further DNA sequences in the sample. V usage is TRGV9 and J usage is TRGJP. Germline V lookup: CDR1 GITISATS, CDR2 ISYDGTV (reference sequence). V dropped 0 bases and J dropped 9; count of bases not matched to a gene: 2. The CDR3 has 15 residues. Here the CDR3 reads CALWEVLLGKKIKVF. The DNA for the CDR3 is TGTGCCTTGTGGGAGGTGCTGTTGGGCAAAAAAATCAAGGTATTT.

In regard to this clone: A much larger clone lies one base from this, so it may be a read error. CDR3 amino acids: CALWEVPRQELGKKIKIF. The DNA of the CDR3 is TGTGCCTTGTGGGAGGTCCCACGGCAAGAGTTGGGCAAAAAAATCAAGATATTT. J is TRGJP and V is TRGV9. Matching the DNA end better, TRGJP1 makes the J call doubtful. Per germline, CDR1 GITISATS and CDR2 ISYDGTV (reference sequence). This CDR3 region has 18 residues.

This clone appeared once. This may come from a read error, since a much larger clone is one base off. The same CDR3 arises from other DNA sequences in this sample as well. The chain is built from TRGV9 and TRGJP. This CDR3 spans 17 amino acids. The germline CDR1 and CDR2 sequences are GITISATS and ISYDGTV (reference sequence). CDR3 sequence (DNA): TGTGCCTTGTGGGAGGTGTCGGGAGAGCTGGGCAAAAAAATCAAGGTATTT. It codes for CALWEVSGELGKKIKVF.

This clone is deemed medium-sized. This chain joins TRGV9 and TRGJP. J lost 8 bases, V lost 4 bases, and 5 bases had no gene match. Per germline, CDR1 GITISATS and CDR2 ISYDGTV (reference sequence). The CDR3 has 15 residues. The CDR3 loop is CALWDRKLGKKIKVF. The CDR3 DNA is TGTGCCTTGTGGGATAGAAAGTTGGGCAAAAAAATCAAGGTATTT.